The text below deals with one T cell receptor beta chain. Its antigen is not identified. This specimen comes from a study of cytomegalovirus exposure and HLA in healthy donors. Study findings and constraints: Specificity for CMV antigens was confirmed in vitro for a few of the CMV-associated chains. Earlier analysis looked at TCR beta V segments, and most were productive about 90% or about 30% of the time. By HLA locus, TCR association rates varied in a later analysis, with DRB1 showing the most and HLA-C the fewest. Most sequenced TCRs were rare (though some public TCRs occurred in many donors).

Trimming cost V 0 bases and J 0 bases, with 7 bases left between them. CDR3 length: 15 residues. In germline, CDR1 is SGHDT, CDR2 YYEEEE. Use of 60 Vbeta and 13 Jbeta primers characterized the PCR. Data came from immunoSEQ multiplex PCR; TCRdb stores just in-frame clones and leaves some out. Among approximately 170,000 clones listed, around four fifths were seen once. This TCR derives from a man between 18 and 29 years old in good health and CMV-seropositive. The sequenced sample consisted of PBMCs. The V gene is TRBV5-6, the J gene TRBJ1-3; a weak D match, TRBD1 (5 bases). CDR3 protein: CASSLADSSGNTIYF. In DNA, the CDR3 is TGTGCCAGCAGCTTGGCCGACAGCTCTGGAAACACCATATATTTT. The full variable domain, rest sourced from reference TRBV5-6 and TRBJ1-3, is DAGVTQSPTHLIKTRGQQVTLRCSPKSGHDTVSWYQQALGQGPQFIFQYYEEEERQRGNFPDRFSGHQFPNYSSELNVNALLLGDSALYLCASSLADSSGNTIYFGEGSWLTVV.